Listed below are T cell receptor beta chains from one sample, sequenced in a study of cytomegalovirus exposure and HLA in healthy donors. Profiling relied on immunoSEQ multiplex PCR, and the TCRdb table lists in-frame clones only, not all of them. The sample has 170,000 or so clones; about 77% are singletons. Sequencing was performed on PBMCs. Every receptor here comes from a man aged 55 to 70 in good health and CMV-seronegative. Both conserved end residues are part of each CDR3. The D gene is left open where the match is weak. The listing skips clone size in some rows; elsewhere it reads once, few, many or a size class.

J gene	V gene	clone size	D gene	CDR3 DNA	CDR3 protein
TRBJ1-5	TRBV6-1	few	NA	TGTGCCAGCAGTTCTGCATCGGGGTCGGGGCAGCCCCAGCATTTT	CASSSASGSGQPQHF
TRBJ2-7	TRBV5-1	NA	TRBD1	TGCGCCAGCAGCTGGGGGGACAGGGCTAACGAGCAGTACTTC	CASSWGDRANEQYF
TRBJ2-5	TRBV7-2	NA	TRBD2	TGTGCCAGCAGCTTAGGGTCGGGGGAGGGCACGGAGACCCAGTACTTC	CASSLGSGEGTETQYF
TRBJ1-4	TRBV28	NA	NA	TGTGCCAGCAGGGACAGCCTTAATGAAAAACTGTTTTTT	CASRDSLNEKLFF
TRBJ1-2	TRBV6-5	NA	NA	TGTGCCAGCAGAGCGGGAATTTATAACTATGGCTACACCTTC	CASRAGIYNYGYTF
TRBJ1-1	TRBV7-6	NA	TRBD1	TGTGCCAGCAGCCCTAGACAGGGGCTAAACACTGAAGCTTTCTTT	CASSPRQGLNTEAFF
TRBJ2-3	TRBV5-1	once	NA	TGCGCCAGCAGCTTGGCCGGGGAGGTTCTAGGAAATACGCAGTATTTT	CASSLAGEVLGNTQYF
TRBJ2-5	TRBV4-2	NA	NA	TGTGCCAGCAGCCAAGGAAGGCTCCCTAGGGAGACCCAGTACTTC	CASSQGRLPRETQYF
TRBJ2-3	TRBV6-1	NA	TRBD2	TGTGCCAGCAGTGAAGTCCTAGCGGGAAACACAGATACGCAGTATTTT	CASSEVLAGNTDTQYF
TRBJ2-7	TRBV2	NA	NA	TGTGCCAGCAGTGAAGTTTCCGTGAGCTCCTACGAGCAGTACTTC	CASSEVSVSSYEQYF
TRBJ2-6	TRBV5-8	NA	NA	TGTGCCAGCAGCTTGACAACAGGGCTCTCCCTCCCTGGGGCCAACGTCCTGACTTTC	CASSLTTGLSLPGANVLTF
TRBJ2-3	TRBV6-5	NA	NA	TGTGCCAGCCGGGGGACTAGCACAGATACGCAGTATTTT	CASRGTSTDTQYF
TRBJ2-7	TRBV4-1	NA	TRBD2	TGCGCCAGCAGCCAAGTCCCAGGACTAGCCTACGAGCAGTACTTC	CASSQVPGLAYEQYF
TRBJ2-7	TRBV5-6	NA	NA	TGTGCCAGCAGCTTGGCAGGATTCTACGAGCAGTACTTC	CASSLAGFYEQYF
TRBJ1-2	TRBV4-1	NA	TRBD1	TGCGCCAGCAGCCAAGTCAGGGGGGCTTATGGCTACACCTTC	CASSQVRGAYGYTF
TRBJ2-3	TRBV6-4	NA	TRBD1	TGTGCCAGCAGTGAAGAACAGGGGGGTACGCAGTATTTT	CASSEEQGGTQYF
TRBJ1-1	TRBV28	NA	NA	TGTGCCAGCAGATTTCGGACACCTCGGAGACTTGAAGCTTTCTTT	CASRFRTPRRLEAFF
TRBJ2-3	TRBV6-1	NA	TRBD2	TGTGCCACTAGACTAGCGGGAGATACAGATACGCAGTATTTT	CATRLAGDTDTQYF
TRBJ2-2	TRBV2	once	TRBD1	TGTGCCAGCAGAGCGGCAGGGGGCAGCACCGGGGAGCTGTTTTTT	CASRAAGGSTGELFF
TRBJ2-7	TRBV29-1	NA	TRBD1	TGCAGCGCCCGACAGGGGACCTACGAGCAGTACTTC	CSARQGTYEQYF
TRBJ1-4	TRBV7-6	NA	TRBD1	TGTGCCAGCAGCTCGACAGGGGGGCATGAAAAACTGTTTTTT	CASSSTGGHEKLFF
TRBJ2-3	TRBV29-1	NA	NA	TGCAGCGTTGCCGGCCCGACAGGACACCGCACAGATACGCAGTATTTT	CSVAGPTGHRTDTQYF
TRBJ2-7	TRBV29-1	NA	TRBD2	TGCAGCGTTGATCTAGCGGGAGCTTTCGGATCCTACGAGCAGTACTTC	CSVDLAGAFGSYEQYF